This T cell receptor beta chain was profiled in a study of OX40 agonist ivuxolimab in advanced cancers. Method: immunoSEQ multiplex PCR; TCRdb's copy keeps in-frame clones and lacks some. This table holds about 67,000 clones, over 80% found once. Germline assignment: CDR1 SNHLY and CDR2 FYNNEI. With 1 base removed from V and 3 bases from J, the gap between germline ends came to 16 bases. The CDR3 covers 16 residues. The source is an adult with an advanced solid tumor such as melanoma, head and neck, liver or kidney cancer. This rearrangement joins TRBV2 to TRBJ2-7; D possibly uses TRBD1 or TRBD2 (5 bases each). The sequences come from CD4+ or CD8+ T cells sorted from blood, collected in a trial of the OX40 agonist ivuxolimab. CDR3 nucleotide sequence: TGTGCCAGCAGTGAAGGGGACGGAAGATACAACTACGAGCAGTACTTC. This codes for CASSEGDGRYNYEQYF.